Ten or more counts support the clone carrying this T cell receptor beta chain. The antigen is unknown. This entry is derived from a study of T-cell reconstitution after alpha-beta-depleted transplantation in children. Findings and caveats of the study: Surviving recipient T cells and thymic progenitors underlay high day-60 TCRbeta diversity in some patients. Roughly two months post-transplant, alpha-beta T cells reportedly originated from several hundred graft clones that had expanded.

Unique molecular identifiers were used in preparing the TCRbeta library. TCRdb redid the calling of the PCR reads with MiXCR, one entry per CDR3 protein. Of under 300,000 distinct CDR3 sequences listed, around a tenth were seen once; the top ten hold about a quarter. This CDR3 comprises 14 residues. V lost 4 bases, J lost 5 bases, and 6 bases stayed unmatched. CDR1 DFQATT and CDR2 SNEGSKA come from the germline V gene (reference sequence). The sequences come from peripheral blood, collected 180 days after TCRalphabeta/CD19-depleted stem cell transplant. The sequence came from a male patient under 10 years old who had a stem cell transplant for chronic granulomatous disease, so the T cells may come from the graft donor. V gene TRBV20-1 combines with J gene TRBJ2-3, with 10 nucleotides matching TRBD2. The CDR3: CSAIQREGQDTQYF. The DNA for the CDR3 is TGCAGTGCTATACAGCGGGAGGGCCAAGATACGCAGTATTTT.